A single sample is the source of the 17 T cell receptor beta chains below, sequenced in a study of shared clonotypes between healthy human individuals (dated by TCRdb to 2018 to 2021). Library generation was performed with the immunoSEQ multiplex PCR assay. The immuneACCESS repertoire file appears here via TCRdb, limited to in-frame rearrangements. These files lack a portion of the clones; in checked studies, under half of the deficit traces to unresolved V genes, and the cause of the others is not known. The sample table shows 2,500,000 or so clones, and under 95% are seen once. 0.35% to 0.45% of the sample goes to the ten largest clones. The specimen sequenced was naive CD4+ T cells from PBMCs. The cell subset or site label here, explained by the study, means: CD45RA+ positively selected. The receptors were gathered from a man younger than 35 in good health. Some clones in this sample may be carry-over from other donors' samples.

This clone was seen once. V gene TRBV6-1 combines with J gene TRBJ1-5, with D hard to call. The CDR3 has 14 amino acids. CDR1 MNHNS and CDR2 SASEGT come from the germline V gene. Trimming removed 8 bases at V and 2 bases at J, with 13 bases between. DNA of the CDR3: TGTGCCAGCTCTCTGACACACGGCAATCAGCCCCAGCATTTT. Translated, it gives CASSLTHGNQPQHF.

The V gene is TRBV7-2, the J gene TRBJ2-7; 7 positions match TRBD2. The CDR3 is 14 amino acids. Germline lookup yields CDR1 SGHTA and CDR2 FQGNSA. The J segment lost 3 bases and the V segment lost 5 bases, leaving 7 bases of the junction unmatched. The CDR3 sequence is CASSLPLAYYEQYF. CDR3 nucleotides: TGTGCCAGCAGCCTCCCACTAGCGTACTACGAGCAGTACTTC.

The CDR3 DNA reads TGCAGCGTTTTGTGGAGCTCCTACAATGAGCAGTTCTTC. Amino acids: CSVLWSSYNEQFF. The chain links TRBV29-1 to TRBJ2-1; D gene uncertain. V was cut by 5 bases and J by 0 bases, with 8 bases left in between. Germline V gene sequence: CDR1 SQVTM, CDR2 ANQGSEA. This CDR3 is built from 13 residues.

The sample holds one count of this clone. Other DNA sequences within the sample encode an identical CDR3. The rearrangement uses TRBV5-1 and TRBJ2-7, with a weak D call TRBD2 (6 bases). Germline V gives CDR1 SGHRS, CDR2 YFSETQ. Trimming shortened V by 0 bases and J by 5 bases, and 12 bases separated the two germline ends. The CDR3 is 14 amino acids. CDR3 sequence: CASSLVPGGNEQYF. For the CDR3, the DNA is TGCGCCAGCAGCTTGGTTCCGGGCGGGAACGAGCAGTACTTC.

The chain recombines TRBV6-1 with TRBJ1-4; possibly TRBD1 for D (5 bases). V shed 3 bases and J shed 8 bases, with 16 bases lying between them. The V gene's germline CDR1 is MNHNS and CDR2 SASEGT. This CDR3 spans 15 amino acids. CDR3 DNA: TGTGCCAGCAGTGATCGGGGCGTGGTGAGGGAAAAACTGTTTTTT. It specifies CASSDRGVVREKLFF.

With respect to this clone: The sample carries other DNA sequences with the same CDR3. The chain uses TRBV5-1 and TRBJ2-2; TRBD2 is a possible D gene (7 bases). This CDR3 comprises 16 residues. Trimming pared 1 base from V and 1 base from J, leaving 11 bases between. The germline V gene has CDR1 SGHRS and CDR2 YFSETQ. CDR3 protein: CASSLYGGLNTGELFF. CDR3 sequence (DNA): TGCGCCAGCAGCTTGTACGGGGGGCTGAACACCGGGGAGCTGTTTTTT.

About this clone: Other DNA sequences in this sample translate to the same CDR3. The chain recombines TRBV4-3 with TRBJ1-1; 7 bases fit TRBD1. The V gene's germline CDR1 is LGHNA and CDR2 YSLEER. The CDR3 consists of 13 residues. V lost 2 bases, J lost 5 bases, and 2 bases stayed unmatched. CDR3 residues: CASSQKQGTEAFF. The DNA of the CDR3 is TGCGCCAGCAGCCAAAAACAGGGGACTGAAGCTTTCTTT.

The chain carries TRBV7-6 and TRBJ1-1; TRBD1 aligns across 11 bases. The CDR3 spans 15 residues. V lost 5 bases to trimming and J lost 5 bases; unmatched junction nucleotides: 7. Germline V gene data show CDR1 as SGHVS and CDR2 as FNYEAQ. Here the CDR3 DNA reads TGTGCCAGCAGCAAGGACAGGGGGCTGCGGACTGAAGCTTTCTTT. Its translation: CASSKDRGLRTEAFF.

The CDR3 is CASRNFYEQYF. For the CDR3, the DNA is TGTGCCAGTAGGAATTTCTACGAGCAGTACTTC. The V call is TRBV19, the J call TRBJ2-7; no reliable D call. V lost 6 bases to trimming and J lost 3 bases, with 6 bases between them. The CDR3 runs to 11 residues. Germline assignment: CDR1 LNHDA and CDR2 SQIVND (reference sequence).

The sample holds one count of this clone. The chain links TRBV6-5 to TRBJ2-1; 10 bases fit TRBD1. This CDR3 region has 13 residues. Germline values: CDR1 MNHEY, CDR2 SVGAGI. Trimming at V came to 6 bases and at J to 11 bases, leaving 7 bases not matched to a gene. The CDR3, as DNA: TGTGCCAGCAGATCTCCGGGACAGGGGAAGCAGTTCTTC. It yields the protein CASRSPGQGKQFF.

V gene TRBV7-2 combines with J gene TRBJ2-7; 10 nucleotides agree with TRBD1. The CDR3 runs 14 residues. V shed 3 bases, J shed 3 bases, and the junction held 2 bases outside the gene matches. The V gene's germline CDR1 is SGHTA and CDR2 FQGNSA. CDR3 loop: CASSLDRGNYEQYF. The CDR3 DNA sequence: TGTGCCAGCAGCTTGGACAGGGGGAACTACGAGCAGTACTTC.

The CDR3 nucleotides read TGTGCCAGCAGCACTTCCGGGACAGGGAGCAATCAGCCCCAGCATTTT. It yields the protein CASSTSGTGSNQPQHF. This sequence joins TRBV7-9 and TRBJ1-5; 9 nucleotides line up with TRBD1. The CDR3 consists of 16 residues. Germline V gives CDR1 SEHNR, CDR2 FQNEAQ (reference sequence). The V and J ends lost 5 bases and 1 base, in that order; junction bases with no gene match: 6.

The sample holds a few counts of this clone. The chain combines TRBV6-5 with TRBJ1-5, with 7 bases fitting TRBD1. The J segment lost 7 bases and the V segment lost 5 bases, leaving 8 bases of the junction unmatched. The germline V gene encodes CDR1 MNHEY and CDR2 SVGAGI. This CDR3 has 14 amino acids. CDR3 region: CASSPTGVRQPQHF. For the CDR3, the DNA is TGTGCCAGCAGTCCAACAGGGGTGAGGCAGCCCCAGCATTTT.

This clone showed up just a few times. The chain is built from TRBV30 and TRBJ1-2; D is possibly TRBD1 (6 bases). The CDR3 consists of 13 residues. Trimming removed 1 base at V and 10 bases at J, with 16 bases between. Germline V CDR1 and CDR2: GTSNPN, SVGIG (reference sequence). This CDR3 is CAWSADLQGLYTF. In nucleotides, the CDR3 is TGTGCCTGGAGTGCGGACTTGCAGGGGCTCTACACCTTC.

The chain has TRBV12-5 and TRBJ1-1; TRBD1 matches 9 bases. The CDR3 is made up of 12 amino acids. CDR1 is LGHNT and CDR2 is FRNRAP in the germline V gene. V was clipped by 5 bases and J by 8 bases; unmatched bases: 3. CDR3 sequence reads: CASGPGTGEAFF. CDR3 nucleotide sequence: TGTGCTAGTGGTCCCGGGACAGGGGAAGCTTTCTTT. Drawing the rest from reference TRBV12-5 and TRBJ1-1, the complete variable domain is DARVTQTPRHKVTEMGQEVTMRCQPILGHNTVFWYRQTMMQGLELLAYFRNRAPLDDSGMPKDRFSAEMPDATLATLKIQPSEPRDSAVYFCASGPGTGEAFFGQGTRLTVV.

This clone was recorded only once. This chain uses TRBV7-9 with TRBJ1-1; no reliable D call. V dropped 6 bases and J dropped 0 bases, with 11 bases sitting between them. Germline loops: CDR1 SEHNR, CDR2 FQNEAQ (reference sequence). CDR3 length: 14 amino acids. In nucleotides, the CDR3 is TGTGCCAGCAGTCGGGCTGGGATGAACACTGAAGCTTTCTTT. Translating gives CASSRAGMNTEAFF.

This chain connects TRBV5-1 to TRBJ2-1; 13 positions agree with TRBD2. CDR3 length: 16 residues. Trimming cost V 4 bases and J 10 bases; bases outside gene matches: 11. Germline CDR1 is SGHRS and CDR2 is YFSETQ. The CDR3 protein is CASSKLSGLAGYEQFF. CDR3 DNA sequence: TGCGCCAGCAGCAAACTGTCGGGACTAGCGGGATACGAGCAGTTCTTC.